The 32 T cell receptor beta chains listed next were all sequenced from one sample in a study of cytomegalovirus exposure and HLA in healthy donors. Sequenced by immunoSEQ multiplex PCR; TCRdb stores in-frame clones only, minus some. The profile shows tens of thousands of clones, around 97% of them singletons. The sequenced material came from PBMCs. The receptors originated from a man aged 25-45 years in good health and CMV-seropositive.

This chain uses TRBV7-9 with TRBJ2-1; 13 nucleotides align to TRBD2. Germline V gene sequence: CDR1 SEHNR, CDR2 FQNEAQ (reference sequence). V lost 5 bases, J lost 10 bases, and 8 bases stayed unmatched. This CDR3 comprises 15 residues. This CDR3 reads CASSPGLAGDGEQFF. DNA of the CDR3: TGTGCCAGCAGCCCTGGACTAGCGGGAGACGGGGAGCAGTTCTTC.

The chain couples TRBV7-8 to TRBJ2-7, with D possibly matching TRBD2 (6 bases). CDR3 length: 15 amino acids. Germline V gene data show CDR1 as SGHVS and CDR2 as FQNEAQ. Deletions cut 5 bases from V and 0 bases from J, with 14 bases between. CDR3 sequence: CASSPRDGSSYEQYF. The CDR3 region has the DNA TGTGCCAGCAGCCCGCGGGACGGATCCTCCTACGAGCAGTACTTC.

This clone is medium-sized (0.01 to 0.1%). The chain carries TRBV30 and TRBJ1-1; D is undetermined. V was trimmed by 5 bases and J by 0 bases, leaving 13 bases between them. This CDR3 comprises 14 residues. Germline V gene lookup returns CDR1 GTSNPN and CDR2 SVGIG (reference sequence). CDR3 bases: TGTGCCTGGTACCCGGAGGTCTTGAACACTGAAGCTTTCTTT. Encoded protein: CAWYPEVLNTEAFF.

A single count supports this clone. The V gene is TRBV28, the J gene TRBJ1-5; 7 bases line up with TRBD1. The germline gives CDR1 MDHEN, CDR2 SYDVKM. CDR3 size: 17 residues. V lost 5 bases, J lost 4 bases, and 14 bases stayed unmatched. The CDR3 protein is CASSLTSHDRDNQPQHF. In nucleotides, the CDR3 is TGTGCCAGCAGTCTGACCAGCCATGACAGGGATAATCAGCCCCAGCATTTT.

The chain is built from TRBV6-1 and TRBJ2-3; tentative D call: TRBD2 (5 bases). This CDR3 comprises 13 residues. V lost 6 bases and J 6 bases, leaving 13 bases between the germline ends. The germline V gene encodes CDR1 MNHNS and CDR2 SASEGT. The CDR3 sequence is CASREGVADTQYF. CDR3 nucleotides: TGTGCCAGCAGAGAGGGCGTAGCGGATACGCAGTATTTT.

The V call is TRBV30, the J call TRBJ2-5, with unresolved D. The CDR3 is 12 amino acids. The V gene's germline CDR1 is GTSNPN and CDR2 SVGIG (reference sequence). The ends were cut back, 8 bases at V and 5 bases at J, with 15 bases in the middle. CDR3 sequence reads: CAHEPIRETQYF. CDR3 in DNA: TGTGCCCATGAACCCATCAGGGAGACCCAGTACTTC. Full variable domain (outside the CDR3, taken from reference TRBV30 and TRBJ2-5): SQTIHQWPATLVQPVGSPLSLECTVEGTSNPNLYWYRQAAGRGLQLLFYSVGIGQISSEVPQNLSASRPQDRQFILSSKKLLLSDSGFYLCAHEPIRETQYFGPGTRLLVL.

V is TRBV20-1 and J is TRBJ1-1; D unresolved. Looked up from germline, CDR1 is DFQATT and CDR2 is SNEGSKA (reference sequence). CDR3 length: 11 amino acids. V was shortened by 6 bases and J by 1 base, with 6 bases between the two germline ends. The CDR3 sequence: CSADSNTEAFF. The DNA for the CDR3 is TGCAGTGCCGACTCGAACACTGAAGCTTTCTTT.

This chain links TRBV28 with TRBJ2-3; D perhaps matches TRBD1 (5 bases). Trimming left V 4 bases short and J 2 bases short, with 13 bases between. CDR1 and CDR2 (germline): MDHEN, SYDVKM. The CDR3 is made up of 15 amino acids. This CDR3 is CASSSRQLATDTQYF. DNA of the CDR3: TGTGCCAGCAGTTCTCGACAGTTAGCCACAGATACGCAGTATTTT.

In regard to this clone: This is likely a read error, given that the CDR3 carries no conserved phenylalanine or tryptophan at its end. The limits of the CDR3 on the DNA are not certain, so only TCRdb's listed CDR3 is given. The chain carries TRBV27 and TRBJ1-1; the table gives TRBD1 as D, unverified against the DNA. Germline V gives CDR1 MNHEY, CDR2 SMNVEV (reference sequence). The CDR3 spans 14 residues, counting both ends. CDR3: CASSFFQGNTKEFS.

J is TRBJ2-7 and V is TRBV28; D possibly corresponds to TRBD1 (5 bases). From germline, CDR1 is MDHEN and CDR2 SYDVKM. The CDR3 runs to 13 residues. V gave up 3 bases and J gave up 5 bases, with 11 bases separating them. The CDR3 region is CASSFNRNHEQYF. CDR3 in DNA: TGTGCCAGCAGTTTTAACAGGAACCACGAGCAGTACTTC.

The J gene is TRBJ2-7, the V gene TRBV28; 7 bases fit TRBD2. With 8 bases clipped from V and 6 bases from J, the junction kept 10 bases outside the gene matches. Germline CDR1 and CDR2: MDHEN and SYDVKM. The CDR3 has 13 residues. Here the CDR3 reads CASQSGTSGEQYF. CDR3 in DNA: TGTGCCAGCCAGAGCGGGACCTCGGGCGAGCAGTACTTC.

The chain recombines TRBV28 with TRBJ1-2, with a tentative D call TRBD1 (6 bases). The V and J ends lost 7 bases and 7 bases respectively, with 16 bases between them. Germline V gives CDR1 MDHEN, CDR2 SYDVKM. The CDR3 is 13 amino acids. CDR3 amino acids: CASTNRATGGYTF. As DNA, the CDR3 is TGTGCCAGCACAAACAGGGCGACGGGTGGCTACACCTTC.

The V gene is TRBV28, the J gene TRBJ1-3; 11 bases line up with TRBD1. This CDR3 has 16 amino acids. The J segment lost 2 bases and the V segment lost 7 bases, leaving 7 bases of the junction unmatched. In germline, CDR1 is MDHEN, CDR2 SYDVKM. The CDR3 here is CASNQWGQGAGNTIYF. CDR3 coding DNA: TGTGCCAGCAACCAATGGGGACAGGGGGCTGGAAACACCATATATTTT.

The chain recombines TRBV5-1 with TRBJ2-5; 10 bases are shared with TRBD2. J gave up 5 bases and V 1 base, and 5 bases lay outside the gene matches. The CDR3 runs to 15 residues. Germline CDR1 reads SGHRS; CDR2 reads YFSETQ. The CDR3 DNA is TGCGCCAGCAGCTTGACAGCGGGAGGGGTGGAGACCCAGTACTTC. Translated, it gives CASSLTAGGVETQYF.

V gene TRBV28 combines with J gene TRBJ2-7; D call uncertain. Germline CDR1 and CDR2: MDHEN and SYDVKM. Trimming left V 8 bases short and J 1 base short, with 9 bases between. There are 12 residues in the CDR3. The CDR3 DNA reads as TGTGCCAGCTCGACACCATCCTACGAGCAGTACTTC. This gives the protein CASSTPSYEQYF.

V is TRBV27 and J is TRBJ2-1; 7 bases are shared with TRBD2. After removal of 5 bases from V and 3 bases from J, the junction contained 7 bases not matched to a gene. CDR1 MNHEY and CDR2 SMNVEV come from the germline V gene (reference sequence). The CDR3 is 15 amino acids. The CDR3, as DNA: TGTGCCAGCAGTGGGGTGGCGGGAGACTACAATGAGCAGTTCTTC. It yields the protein CASSGVAGDYNEQFF.

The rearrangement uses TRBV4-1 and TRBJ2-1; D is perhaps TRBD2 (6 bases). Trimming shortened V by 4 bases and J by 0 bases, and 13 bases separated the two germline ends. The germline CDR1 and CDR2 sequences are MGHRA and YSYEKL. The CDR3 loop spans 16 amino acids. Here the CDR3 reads CASSPHAGSSYNEQFF. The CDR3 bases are TGCGCCAGCAGCCCCCATGCCGGGAGCTCCTACAATGAGCAGTTCTTC.

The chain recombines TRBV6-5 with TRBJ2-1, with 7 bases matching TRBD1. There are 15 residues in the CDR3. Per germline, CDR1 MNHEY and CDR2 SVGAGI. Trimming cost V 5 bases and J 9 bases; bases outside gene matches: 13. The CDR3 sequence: CASSPDRATGREQFF. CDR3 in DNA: TGTGCCAGCAGTCCCGACAGGGCGACGGGACGTGAGCAGTTCTTC.

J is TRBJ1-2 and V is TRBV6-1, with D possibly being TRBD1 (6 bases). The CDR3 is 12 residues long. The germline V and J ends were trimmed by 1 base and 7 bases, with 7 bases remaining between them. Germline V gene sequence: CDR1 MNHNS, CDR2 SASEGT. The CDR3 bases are TGTGCCAGCAGTGAAGTAGGGGGTGGCTACACCTTC. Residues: CASSEVGGGYTF.

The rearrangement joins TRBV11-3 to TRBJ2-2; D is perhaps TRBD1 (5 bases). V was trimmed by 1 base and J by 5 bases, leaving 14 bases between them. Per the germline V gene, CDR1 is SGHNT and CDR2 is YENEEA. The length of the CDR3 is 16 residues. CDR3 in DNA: TGTGCCAGCAGCTTAGGGGTCACAGGCTTTACCGGGGAGCTGTTTTTT. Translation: CASSLGVTGFTGELFF.

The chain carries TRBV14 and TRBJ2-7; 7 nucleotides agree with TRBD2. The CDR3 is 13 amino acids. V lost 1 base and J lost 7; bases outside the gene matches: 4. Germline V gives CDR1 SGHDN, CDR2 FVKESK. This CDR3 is CASSQAGGREQYF. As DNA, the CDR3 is TGTGCCAGCAGCCAAGCGGGGGGTCGGGAGCAGTACTTC.

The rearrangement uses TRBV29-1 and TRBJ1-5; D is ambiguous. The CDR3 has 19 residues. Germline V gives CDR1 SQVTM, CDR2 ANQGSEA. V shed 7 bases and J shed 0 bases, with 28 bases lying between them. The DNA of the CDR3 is TGCAGCGCGAGACAAGCCGGACTCCCCAAGGCGTATAGCAATCAGCCCCAGCATTTT. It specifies CSARQAGLPKAYSNQPQHF.

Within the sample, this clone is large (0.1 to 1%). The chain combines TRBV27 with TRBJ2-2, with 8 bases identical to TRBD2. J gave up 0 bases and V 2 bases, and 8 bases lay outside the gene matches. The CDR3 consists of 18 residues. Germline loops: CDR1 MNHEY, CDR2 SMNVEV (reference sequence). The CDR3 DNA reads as TGTGCCAGCAGTTTAAGGTCAAGCGGGAGAACGAACACCGGGGAGCTGTTTTTT. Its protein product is CASSLRSSGRTNTGELFF.

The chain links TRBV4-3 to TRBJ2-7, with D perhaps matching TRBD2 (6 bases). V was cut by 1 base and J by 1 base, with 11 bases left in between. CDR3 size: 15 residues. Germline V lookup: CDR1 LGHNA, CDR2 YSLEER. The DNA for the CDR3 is TGCGCCAGCAGCCAAGGCCGCGGGGCGTCCTACGAGCAGTACTTC. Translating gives CASSQGRGASYEQYF.

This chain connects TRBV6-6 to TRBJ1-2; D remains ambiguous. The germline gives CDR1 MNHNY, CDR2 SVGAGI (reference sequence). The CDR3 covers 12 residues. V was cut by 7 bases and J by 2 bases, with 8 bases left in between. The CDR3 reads CASNGRNYGYTF. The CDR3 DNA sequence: TGTGCCAGCAATGGCAGAAACTATGGCTACACCTTC.

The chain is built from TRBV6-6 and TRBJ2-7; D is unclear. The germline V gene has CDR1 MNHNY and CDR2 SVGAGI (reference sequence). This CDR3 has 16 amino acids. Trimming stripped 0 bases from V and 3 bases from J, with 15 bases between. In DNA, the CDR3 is TGTGCCAGCAGTTACTCCGGTTTTTCACCGGGCTACGAGCAGTACTTC. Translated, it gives CASSYSGFSPGYEQYF.

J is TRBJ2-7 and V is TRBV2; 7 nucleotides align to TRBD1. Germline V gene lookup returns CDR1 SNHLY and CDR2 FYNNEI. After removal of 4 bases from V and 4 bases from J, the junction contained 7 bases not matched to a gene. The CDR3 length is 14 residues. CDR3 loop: CASSVAGGPYEQYF. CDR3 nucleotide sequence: TGTGCCAGCAGTGTCGCAGGGGGACCTTACGAGCAGTACTTC.

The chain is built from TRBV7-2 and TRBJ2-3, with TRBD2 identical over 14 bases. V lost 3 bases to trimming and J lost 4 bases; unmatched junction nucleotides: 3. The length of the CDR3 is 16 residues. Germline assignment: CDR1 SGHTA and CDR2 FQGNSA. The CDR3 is CASSFSGLAGADTQYF. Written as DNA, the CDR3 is TGTGCCAGCAGCTTTTCGGGACTAGCGGGAGCAGATACGCAGTATTTT.

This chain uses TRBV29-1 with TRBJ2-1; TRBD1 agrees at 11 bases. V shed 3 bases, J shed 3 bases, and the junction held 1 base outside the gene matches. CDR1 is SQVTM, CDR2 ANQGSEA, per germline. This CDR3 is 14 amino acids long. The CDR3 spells CSVEGQGDYNEQFF. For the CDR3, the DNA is TGCAGCGTTGAGGGACAGGGGGACTACAATGAGCAGTTCTTC.

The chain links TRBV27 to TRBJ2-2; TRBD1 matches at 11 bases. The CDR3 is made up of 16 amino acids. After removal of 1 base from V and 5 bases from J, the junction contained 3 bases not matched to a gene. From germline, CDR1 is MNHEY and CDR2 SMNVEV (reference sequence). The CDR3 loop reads CASSLFGTGGTGELFF. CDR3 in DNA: TGTGCCAGCAGTTTATTCGGGACAGGGGGGACCGGGGAGCTGTTTTTT.

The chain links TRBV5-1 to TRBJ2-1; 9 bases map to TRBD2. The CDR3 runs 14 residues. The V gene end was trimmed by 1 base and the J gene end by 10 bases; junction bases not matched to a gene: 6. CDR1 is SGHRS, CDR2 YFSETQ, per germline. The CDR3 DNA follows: TGCGCCAGCAGCTTGTCATCAGCGGGAGGAGAGCAGTTCTTC. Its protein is CASSLSSAGGEQFF.

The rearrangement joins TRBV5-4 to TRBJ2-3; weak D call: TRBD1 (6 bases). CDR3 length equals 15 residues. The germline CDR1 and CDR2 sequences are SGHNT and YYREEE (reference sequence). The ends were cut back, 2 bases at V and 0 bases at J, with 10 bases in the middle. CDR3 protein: CASSFRDTSTDTQYF. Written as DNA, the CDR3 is TGTGCCAGCAGCTTTCGGGACACTAGCACAGATACGCAGTATTTT.